One and the same sample provided the 29 T cell receptor beta chains below, sequenced in a study of blood T cell repertoires in COVID-19. Some clones are missing from TCRdb's copy, which holds only in-frame ones; the method was immunoSEQ multiplex PCR. In the table there are just under 85,000 clones, under 85% of which are singletons. The sequencing input was peripheral blood. Receptors were obtained from a woman older than 75 with acute or convalescent COVID-19.

The chain has TRBV19 and TRBJ2-7; 12 bases are shared with TRBD2. The CDR3 spans 14 residues. V lost 4 bases to trimming and J lost 7 bases; unmatched junction nucleotides: 5. Germline assignment: CDR1 LNHDA and CDR2 SQIVND (reference sequence). For the CDR3, the DNA is TGTGCCAGTAGTAGACTAGCGGGAGCTCAAGAGCAGTACTTC. Translating gives CASSRLAGAQEQYF.

The chain combines TRBV7-9 with TRBJ1-2, with 8 bases lining up with TRBD1. CDR3 length: 15 residues. V dropped 5 bases and J dropped 8; count of bases not matched to a gene: 13. CDR1 is SEHNR and CDR2 is FQNEAQ in the germline V gene (reference sequence). In DNA, the CDR3 is TGTGCCAGCAGCAAACTATCCGGGACAGGTTTCGGCTACACCTTC. This encodes CASSKLSGTGFGYTF.

This chain connects TRBV7-9 to TRBJ2-1; maybe TRBD1 (6 bases). With 5 bases removed from V and 4 bases from J, the gap between germline ends came to 18 bases. There are 16 residues in the CDR3. Germline V gives CDR1 SEHNR, CDR2 FQNEAQ (reference sequence). The CDR3 nucleotides read TGTGCCAGCAGCCATACCGGGACAAAAGGTTACAATGAGCAGTTCTTC. It encodes CASSHTGTKGYNEQFF.

The gene calls are TRBV4-3 and TRBJ2-1, with 12 bases aligning to TRBD2. The ends lost 1 base at V and 3 bases at J; junction bases unmatched: 4. Germline values: CDR1 LGHNA, CDR2 YSLEER. CDR3 length: 17 amino acids. Here the CDR3 reads CASSQVGGLAGYNEQFF. CDR3 DNA sequence: TGCGCCAGCAGCCAAGTGGGGGGACTAGCGGGCTACAATGAGCAGTTCTTC.

The CDR3 DNA reads as TGTGCCAGCAGCGGGGCCGTCTATTACTACAATGAGCAGTTCTTC. This sequence encodes CASSGAVYYYNEQFF. The chain combines TRBV11-2 with TRBJ2-1; perhaps TRBD1 as D (5 bases). Germline-derived CDR1 and CDR2 are SGHAT and FQNNGV. Trimming cost V 5 bases and J 3 bases, with 14 bases left between them. The CDR3 spans 15 residues. Full variable domain (rest looked up from reference TRBV11-2 and TRBJ2-1): EAGVAQSPRYKIIEKRQSVAFWCNPISGHATLYWYQQILGQGPKLLIQFQNNGVVDDSQLPKDRFSAERLKGVDSTLKIQPAKLEDSAVYLCASSGAVYYYNEQFFGPGTRLTVL.

V and J are TRBV29-1 and TRBJ2-5, with 7 bases identical to TRBD1. The CDR3 contains 12 residues. Germline V gives CDR1 SQVTM, CDR2 ANQGSEA. Trimming took 8 bases from V and 2 from J; bases not matched to a gene: 5. CDR3 region: CSMRTGQETQYF. The DNA of the CDR3 is TGCAGCATGAGGACAGGTCAAGAGACCCAGTACTTC.

The chain links TRBV2 to TRBJ2-5; TRBD2 matches at 7 bases. The germline CDR1 and CDR2 sequences are SNHLY and FYNNEI. This CDR3 spans 14 amino acids. Unmatched junction bases numbered 3, after V lost 2 bases and J lost 3 bases. In nucleotides, the CDR3 is TGTGCCAGCAGTGAATCCCTAGCGGAAGAGACCCAGTACTTC. Translated, it gives CASSESLAEETQYF.

The chain links TRBV6-1 to TRBJ2-7; no clear D. This CDR3 spans 12 amino acids. The germline V and J ends were trimmed by 1 base and 4 bases, with 5 bases remaining between them. The germline V gene encodes CDR1 MNHNS and CDR2 SASEGT. CDR3 coding DNA: TGTGCCAGCAGTGAAGGAGTATACGAGCAGTACTTC. Amino acids: CASSEGVYEQYF.

This chain joins TRBV6-4 and TRBJ1-1; 8 positions agree with TRBD1. Germline CDR1 and CDR2: MRHNA and SNTAGT. V gave up 5 bases and J gave up 8 bases; unmatched junction bases: 10. The CDR3 has 14 amino acids. The CDR3 here is CASSRAGGAAEAFF. DNA of the CDR3: TGTGCCAGCAGTAGGGCAGGGGGCGCAGCCGAAGCTTTCTTT.

This sequence joins TRBV7-9 and TRBJ2-2, with 7 bases identical to TRBD2. Germline values: CDR1 SEHNR, CDR2 FQNEAQ (reference sequence). V lost 5 bases to trimming and J lost 0 bases; unmatched junction nucleotides: 6. The CDR3 consists of 16 residues. CDR3 sequence: CASSRLAAPNTGELFF. The DNA of the CDR3 is TGTGCCAGCAGCCGTCTAGCGGCCCCGAACACCGGGGAGCTGTTTTTT.

This clone was detected only once. The CDR3 nucleotides read TGCAGTGCAAGGACAGAAGAGACCCAGTACTTC. This gives the protein CSARTEETQYF. The chain employs TRBV20-1 and TRBJ2-5, with a weak D call TRBD1 (6 bases). This CDR3 has 11 residues. CDR1 is DFQATT, CDR2 SNEGSKA, per germline (reference sequence). Trimming cost V 6 bases and J 3 bases, with 8 bases left between them.

The chain is built from TRBV12-5 and TRBJ2-1; possibly TRBD2 for D (6 bases). This CDR3 has 17 residues. Trimming pared 3 bases from V and 2 bases from J, leaving 17 bases between. CDR1 LGHNT and CDR2 FRNRAP come from the germline V gene. Here the CDR3 reads CASGLAWGEFTYNEQFF. For the CDR3, the DNA is TGTGCTAGTGGTTTAGCATGGGGGGAATTTACCTACAATGAGCAGTTCTTC. Full variable domain (remainder filled in from reference TRBV12-5 and TRBJ2-1): DARVTQTPRHKVTEMGQEVTMRCQPILGHNTVFWYRQTMMQGLELLAYFRNRAPLDDSGMPKDRFSAEMPDATLATLKIQPSEPRDSAVYFCASGLAWGEFTYNEQFFGPGTRLTVL.

The chain is built from TRBV6-5 and TRBJ2-1, with 7 bases aligning to TRBD1. Unmatched junction bases numbered 3, after V lost 6 bases and J lost 4 bases. CDR1 is MNHEY and CDR2 is SVGAGI in the germline V gene. There are 13 residues in the CDR3. CDR3 region: CASSGTAYNEQFF. The CDR3 bases are TGTGCCAGCAGCGGGACAGCTTACAATGAGCAGTTCTTC.

This rearrangement joins TRBV7-9 to TRBJ2-7; D ambiguous. CDR1 is SEHNR, CDR2 FQNEAQ, per germline (reference sequence). The CDR3 contains 15 residues. V gave up 1 base and J gave up 2 bases, with 12 bases separating them. The CDR3, as DNA: TGTGCCAGCAGCTTAGGAGTAGCTAATACCTACGAGCAGTACTTC. Translation gives CASSLGVANTYEQYF.

J is TRBJ1-4 and V is TRBV5-1, with 7 bases fitting TRBD1. Germline values: CDR1 SGHRS, CDR2 YFSETQ. The CDR3 contains 14 residues. Losses at the gene ends were 4 bases for V and 0 bases for J; bases not matched to a gene: 0. The CDR3 DNA sequence: TGCGCCAGCAGCCAGGGGGCAACTAATGAAAAACTGTTTTTT. Amino acids: CASSQGATNEKLFF.

CDR3 nucleotide sequence: TGTGCCAGCAGTTACGGGACTAGCCTACCCTACGAGCAGTACTTC. Its translation: CASSYGTSLPYEQYF. This rearrangement joins TRBV5-4 to TRBJ2-7, with 9 bases fitting TRBD2. Germline CDR1 and CDR2: SGHNT and YYREEE (reference sequence). The ends lost 5 bases at V and 2 bases at J; junction bases unmatched: 8. This CDR3 spans 15 amino acids.

The chain uses TRBV2 and TRBJ1-3, with a weak D call TRBD1 (5 bases). V was shortened by 5 bases and J by 4 bases, with 15 bases between the two germline ends. This CDR3 has 15 residues. Germline-derived CDR1 and CDR2 are SNHLY and FYNNEI. CDR3 in DNA: TGTGCCAGCAGTCAACAGTCAGGGTACGGAAACACCATATATTTT. Protein sequence: CASSQQSGYGNTIYF.

This clone was observed once. The rearrangement uses TRBV28 and TRBJ2-1, with a possible D match to TRBD2 (6 bases). The germline V gene has CDR1 MDHEN and CDR2 SYDVKM. The V and J ends lost 5 bases and 7 bases respectively, with 15 bases between them. The CDR3 loop spans 14 amino acids. In nucleotides, the CDR3 is TGTGCCAGCAGTCCCGCGGAGGGAGCTAATGAGCAGTTCTTC. Translated: CASSPAEGANEQFF.

The rearrangement links TRBV15 to TRBJ2-7; D gene uncertain. The germline V gene has CDR1 LNHNV and CDR2 YYDKDF (reference sequence). V lost 0 bases and J 6 bases, leaving 12 bases between the germline ends. This CDR3 is 14 amino acids long. The CDR3 DNA sequence: TGTGCCACCAGCAGAGAGAACAGCCCTTCCGAGCAGTACTTC. Translating it yields CATSRENSPSEQYF.

This rearrangement joins TRBV4-3 to TRBJ2-2; 8 positions agree with TRBD2. The J segment lost 4 bases and the V segment lost 4 bases, leaving 8 bases of the junction unmatched. Looked up from germline, CDR1 is LGHNA and CDR2 is YSLEER. The CDR3 loop spans 16 amino acids. The CDR3 DNA reads TGCGCCAGCAGCCCGGGGGGGAGCGGGCCCACCGGGGAGCTGTTTTTT. It encodes CASSPGGSGPTGELFF.

A single count supports this clone. The chain uses TRBV7-2 and TRBJ2-1; a weak D match, TRBD1 (6 bases). V lost 1 base, J lost 0 bases, and 19 bases lay in between. Germline assignment: CDR1 SGHTA and CDR2 FQGNSA. The CDR3 runs to 19 residues. The CDR3 region is CASSLEANNRVSSYNEQFF. In nucleotides, the CDR3 is TGTGCCAGCAGCTTAGAGGCGAACAACAGGGTGAGCTCCTACAATGAGCAGTTCTTC.

The CDR3 loop is CASAQTSGNNEQFF. The CDR3 nucleotides read TGTGCCTCGGCGCAGACTAGCGGGAACAATGAGCAGTTCTTC. The chain is built from TRBV6-5 and TRBJ2-1; 11 bases match TRBD2. Germline assignment: CDR1 MNHEY and CDR2 SVGAGI. The CDR3 runs 14 residues. Germline trimming cut 11 bases from V and 5 bases from J; bases unmatched to any gene: 8.

This clone was seen a handful of times. The rearrangement uses TRBV5-1 and TRBJ2-2; 7 bases agree with TRBD1. Germline V gene lookup returns CDR1 SGHRS and CDR2 YFSETQ. The CDR3 has 15 amino acids. Trimming at V came to 2 bases and at J to 0 bases, leaving 1 base not matched to a gene. CDR3 sequence reads: CASSFGTANTGELFF. In DNA, the CDR3 is TGCGCCAGCAGCTTCGGGACAGCGAACACCGGGGAGCTGTTTTTT.

The chain links TRBV5-1 to TRBJ2-2; 8 nucleotides align to TRBD1. The CDR3 has 17 residues. With 2 bases clipped from V and 0 bases from J, the junction kept 6 bases outside the gene matches. Germline CDR1 reads SGHRS; CDR2 reads YFSETQ. The CDR3: CASSFKPGQANTGELFF. Written as DNA, the CDR3 is TGCGCCAGCAGCTTTAAACCGGGACAGGCGAACACCGGGGAGCTGTTTTTT. Full variable domain (outside the CDR3, taken from reference TRBV5-1 and TRBJ2-2): KAGVTQTPRYLIKTRGQQVTLSCSPISGHRSVSWYQQTPGQGLQFLFEYFSETQRNKGNFPGRFSGRQFSNSRSEMNVSTLELGDSALYLCASSFKPGQANTGELFFGEGSRLTVL.

The chain carries TRBV5-1 and TRBJ2-3; 10 bases agree with TRBD2. V dropped 0 bases and J dropped 3; count of bases not matched to a gene: 4. Germline values: CDR1 SGHRS, CDR2 YFSETQ. The CDR3 consists of 16 residues. The CDR3 region has the DNA TGCGCCAGCAGCTTGGGATCTAGCGGGAGTACAGATACGCAGTATTTT. As protein: CASSLGSSGSTDTQYF. Full variable domain (missing parts from reference TRBV5-1 and TRBJ2-3): KAGVTQTPRYLIKTRGQQVTLSCSPISGHRSVSWYQQTPGQGLQFLFEYFSETQRNKGNFPGRFSGRQFSNSRSEMNVSTLELGDSALYLCASSLGSSGSTDTQYFGPGTRLTVL.

CDR3 protein: CASSLGGQGATDTQYF. For the CDR3, the DNA is TGTGCCAGCAGTTTGGGGGGGCAAGGGGCCACAGATACGCAGTATTTT. J is TRBJ2-3 and V is TRBV28; perhaps TRBD2 as D (7 bases). Deletions cut 3 bases from V and 2 bases from J, with 15 bases between. The germline CDR1 and CDR2 sequences are MDHEN and SYDVKM. The CDR3 runs to 16 residues. Complete variable domain (other parts from reference TRBV28 and TRBJ2-3): DVKVTQSSRYLVKRTGEKVFLECVQDMDHENMFWYRQDPGLGLRLIYFSYDVKMKEKGDIPEGYSVSREKKERFSLILESASTNQTSMYLCASSLGGQGATDTQYFGPGTRLTVL.

This clone was seen a few times. The V call is TRBV5-4, the J call TRBJ2-2; 11 bases are shared with TRBD2. The V gene's germline CDR1 is SGHNT and CDR2 YYREEE (reference sequence). The CDR3 is 16 amino acids. V dropped 4 bases and J dropped 2; count of bases not matched to a gene: 4. CDR3 in amino acids: CASSHGTSGNTGELFF. CDR3 bases: TGTGCCAGCAGCCACGGGACTAGCGGAAACACCGGGGAGCTGTTTTTT.

The rearrangement links TRBV4-2 to TRBJ2-7, with D perhaps matching TRBD1 (6 bases). Trimming took 6 bases from V and 7 from J, leaving 22 bases between them. Germline CDR1 LGHNA, CDR2 YNFKEQ. The CDR3 has 15 residues. DNA of the CDR3: TGTGCCAGCAGTCTTTCCAGGACAGAGAGCTTGGAGCAGTACTTC. This gives the protein CASSLSRTESLEQYF.

J is TRBJ2-7 and V is TRBV6-1; D is unclear. V lost 2 bases to trimming and J lost 4 bases, with 18 bases between them. The germline V gene encodes CDR1 MNHNS and CDR2 SASEGT. This CDR3 is built from 16 residues. The CDR3 nucleotides read TGTGCCAGCAGTGAACCCGGTGGCAGGAACCCTTACGAGCAGTACTTC. This encodes CASSEPGGRNPYEQYF.